Here is one TCR beta chain with its context. How the authors handled the data: Reference gene primer amplification gave estimated nucleated cell counts. Only in-frame clones appear in the TCRdb table, and some are missing; sequencing was by immunoSEQ multiplex PCR. Clone size and V and J calls were adopted from that table, with D and trimming inferred from the DNA. This sample has around 75,000 clones; approximately 84% occur once, and the top ten carry 9.5% to 15%. These data belong to a study of blood T cell repertoires in COVID-19. For the study at large: Samples of COVID-19 (acute and convalescent) were obtained from the United States, Italy and Spain.

Trimming removed 4 bases from V and 3 bases from J, with 15 bases in between. CDR3 length: 16 amino acids. Germline V gene lookup returns CDR1 KGHDR and CDR2 SFDVKD. The Seattle patients joined while their infection was active and were tracked longitudinally afterward. Material for sequencing was peripheral blood. The TCR originated in a man in his forties or fifties with COVID-19, enrolled during active disease. The rearrangement links TRBV24-1 to TRBJ2-1, with a tentative D call TRBD2 (6 bases). The CDR3 region is CATSDHRRDFYNEQFF. The DNA for the CDR3 is TGTGCCACCAGTGACCATCGCCGGGACTTCTACAATGAGCAGTTCTTC.